The clone carrying this T cell receptor beta chain was found a few times. TCRdb ran MiXCR on the reads and lists one entry per CDR3 protein. Among over 150,000 distinct CDR3 sequences listed, 13% to 15% were seen once. The junction had 10 bases not matched to a gene; V was cut back by 6 bases and J by 5 bases. The CDR3 has 15 residues. Germline V lookup: CDR1 MNHEY, CDR2 SVGEGT. This sample stems from a study of T cell repertoires in cytomegalovirus infection. The TCR comes from a human donor in good health (CMV status not recorded). Some clones in this sample may be carry-over from other donors' samples. V is TRBV6-2 or TRBV6-3 and J is TRBJ1-5; 7 bases line up with TRBD1. Sequenced material: PBMCs. The CDR3 protein is CASRETGEVYQPQHF. CDR3 bases: TGTGCCAGCAGAGAAACAGGGGAGGTGTATCAGCCCCAGCATTTT.